Reported below is one T cell receptor beta chain. CDR1 and CDR2 (germline): SGHDT, YYEEEE. Losses at the gene ends were 0 bases for V and 8 bases for J; bases not matched to a gene: 0. CDR3 length: 13 residues. This sample was taken from a study of cytomegalovirus exposure and HLA in healthy donors. Produced via immunoSEQ multiplex PCR; TCRdb's table is partial and in-frame only. The sample yields under 100,000 clones, roughly 96% seen once. The sequence was collected from a man younger than 35 in good health and CMV-seronegative. The chain combines TRBV5-6 with TRBJ2-1; 9 bases agree with TRBD2. Source material: PBMCs. CDR3 coding DNA: TGTGCCAGCAGCTTGGTAGCGGGAGATGAGCAGTTCTTC. Protein product: CASSLVAGDEQFF.